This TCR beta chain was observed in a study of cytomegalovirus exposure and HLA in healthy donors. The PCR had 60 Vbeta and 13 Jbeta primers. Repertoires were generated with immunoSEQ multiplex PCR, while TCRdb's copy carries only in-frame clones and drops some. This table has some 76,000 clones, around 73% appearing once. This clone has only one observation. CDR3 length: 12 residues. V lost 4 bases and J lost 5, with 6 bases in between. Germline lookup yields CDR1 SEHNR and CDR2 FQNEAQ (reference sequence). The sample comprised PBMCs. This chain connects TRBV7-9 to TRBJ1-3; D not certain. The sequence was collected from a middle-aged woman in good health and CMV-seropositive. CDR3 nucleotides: TGTGCCAGCAGCTATGACAGAAACACCATATATTTT. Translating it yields CASSYDRNTIYF.